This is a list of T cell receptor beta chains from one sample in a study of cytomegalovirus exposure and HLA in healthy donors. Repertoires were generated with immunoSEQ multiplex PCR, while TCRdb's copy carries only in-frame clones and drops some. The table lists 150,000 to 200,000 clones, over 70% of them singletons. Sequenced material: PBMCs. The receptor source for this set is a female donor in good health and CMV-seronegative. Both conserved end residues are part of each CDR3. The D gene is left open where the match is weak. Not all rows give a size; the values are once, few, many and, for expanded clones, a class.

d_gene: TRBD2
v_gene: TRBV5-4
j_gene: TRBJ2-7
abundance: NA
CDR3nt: TGTGCCAGCAGGGGTACTAGCGGGAGCGAGCAGTACTTC
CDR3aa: CASRGTSGSEQYF

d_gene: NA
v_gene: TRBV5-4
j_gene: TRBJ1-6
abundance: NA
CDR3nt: TGTGCCAGCAGCTTACCGACCGGGACTTTGAACTCACCCCTCCACTTT
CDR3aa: CASSLPTGTLNSPLHF

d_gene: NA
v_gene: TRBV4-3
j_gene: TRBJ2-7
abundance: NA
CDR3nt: TGCGCCAGCAGCCAAGCCCACAGGTCCTACGAGCAGTACTTC
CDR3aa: CASSQAHRSYEQYF

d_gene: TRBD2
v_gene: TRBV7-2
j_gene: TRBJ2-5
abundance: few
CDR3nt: TGTGCCAGCAGGACTAGCGGGGGCTACACAGAGACCCAGTACTTC
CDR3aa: CASRTSGGYTETQYF

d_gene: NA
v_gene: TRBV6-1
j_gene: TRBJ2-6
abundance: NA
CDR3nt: TGTGCCAGCAGTGACCCAGGGCTGGCTGGGGCCAACGTCCTGACTTTC
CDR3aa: CASSDPGLAGANVLTF

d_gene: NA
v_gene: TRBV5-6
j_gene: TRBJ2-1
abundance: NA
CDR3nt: TGTGCCAGCAGCTTCGAGTATGAGCAGTTCTTC
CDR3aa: CASSFEYEQFF

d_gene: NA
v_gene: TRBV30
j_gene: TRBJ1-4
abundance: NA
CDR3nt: TGTGCCTGGACAGGGTTCGGAAGGGAAAAACTGTTTTTT
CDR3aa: CAWTGFGREKLFF

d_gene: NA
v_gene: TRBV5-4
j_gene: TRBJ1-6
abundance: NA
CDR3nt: TGTGCCAGCAGCTTGGACAGGCAAAGTTCACCCCTCCACTTT
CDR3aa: CASSLDRQSSPLHF

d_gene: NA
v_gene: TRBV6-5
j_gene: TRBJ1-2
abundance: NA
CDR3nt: TGTGCCAGCAGTTTCACAGGTAGAGCTAACTATGGCTACACCTTC
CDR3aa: CASSFTGRANYGYTF

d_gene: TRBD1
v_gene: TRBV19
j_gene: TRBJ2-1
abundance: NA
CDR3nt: TGTGCCAGTAATACAGGGGGCTCCCACAATGAGCAGTTCTTC
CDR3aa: CASNTGGSHNEQFF

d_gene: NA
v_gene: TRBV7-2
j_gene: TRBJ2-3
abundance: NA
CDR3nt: TGTGCCAGCAGCTTAGTAGCGGCTAGCACAGATACGCAGTATTTT
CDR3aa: CASSLVAASTDTQYF

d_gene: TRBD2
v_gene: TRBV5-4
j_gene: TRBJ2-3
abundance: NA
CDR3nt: TGTGCCAGCAGCTTGGAATCGGGAGGGGGGGATACGCAGTATTTT
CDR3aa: CASSLESGGGDTQYF

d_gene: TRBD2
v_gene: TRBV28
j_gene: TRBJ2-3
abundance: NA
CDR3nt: TGTGCCAGCAGGAGCGGGGGTAGCACAGATACGCAGTATTTT
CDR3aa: CASRSGGSTDTQYF

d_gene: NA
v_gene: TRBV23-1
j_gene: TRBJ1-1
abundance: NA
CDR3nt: TGCGCCAGCACGGTCCGGGTTTACACTTTCTTT
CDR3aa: CASTVRVYTFF

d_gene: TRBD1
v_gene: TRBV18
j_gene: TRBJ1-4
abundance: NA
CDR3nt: TGTGCCAGCTCACCTCGACAGGGCGAGGGTGGAAAACTGTTTTTT
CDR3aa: CASSPRQGEGGKLFF

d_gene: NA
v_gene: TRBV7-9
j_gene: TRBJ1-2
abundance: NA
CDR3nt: TGTGCCAGCAGCTTAGCGGCTTTCACTAACTATGGCTACACCTTC
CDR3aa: CASSLAAFTNYGYTF

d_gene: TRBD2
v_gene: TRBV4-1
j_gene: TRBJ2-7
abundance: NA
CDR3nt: TGCGCCAGCAGCCGGGTCGGGGGGTCCAGCGAGCAGTACTTC
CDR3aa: CASSRVGGSSEQYF